This note documents a single T cell receptor (beta chain) sequence. Its target is not known. V gave up 3 bases and J gave up 4 bases, with 12 bases separating them. CDR3 size: 15 residues. CDR1 LNHDA and CDR2 SQIVND come from the germline V gene (reference sequence). One entry per CDR3 protein results from TCRdb running MiXCR on the 5' RACE reads. The sample holds 100,000 to 150,000 distinct CDR3 sequences, about a sixth seen once. The sample originates from a study of T-cell memory formation after mild COVID-19. Findings of the study overall: The study found balanced CD4/CD8 in clones contracting day 15 to 85 and a CD4+ lean in later expanders.

The sequencing sample was made of PBMCs or a T cell subset sorted from them (not recorded which). This TCR came from a man between 18 and 29 years old who had mild COVID-19 (a few samples of this study predate the infection). Cell type and time point are not known. The V and J genes are TRBV19 and TRBJ2-2, with D maybe TRBD1 (5 bases). Here the CDR3 DNA reads TGTGCCAGTAGTATTGGCAGGGCTAGCACCGGGGAGCTGTTTTTT. It is translated as CASSIGRASTGELFF. Complete variable domain (other parts from reference TRBV19 and TRBJ2-2): DGGITQSPKYLFRKEGQNVTLSCEQNLNHDAMYWYRQDPGQGLRLIYYSQIVNDFQKGDIAEGYSVSREKKESFPLTVTSAQKNPTAFYLCASSIGRASTGELFFGEGSRLTVL.